This passage covers 5 T cell receptor beta chains from one sample sequenced in a study of immune cell composition in non-small cell lung cancer. The assay was immunoSEQ multiplex PCR, and TCRdb's table has in-frame clones only and misses some. The repertoire holds 2,500 or so clones, over 70% seen once, with over 10% in the top ten. Normal lung sampling was at least 3 cm from the tumour, as distant as possible. The material sequenced was non-adjacent lung tissue. All receptors come from a human donor with non-small cell lung cancer.

The chain carries TRBV7-8 and TRBJ1-5; D is ambiguous. Germline CDR1 reads SGHVS; CDR2 reads FQNEAQ. This CDR3 is built from 14 residues. Trimming shortened V by 5 bases and J by 4 bases, and 12 bases separated the two germline ends. Written as DNA, the CDR3 is TGTGCCAGCAGCCCATCGACGGGGAATCAGCCCCAGCATTTT. Translated: CASSPSTGNQPQHF.

The chain couples TRBV5-1 to TRBJ1-1; 8 bases align to TRBD1. J was trimmed by 3 bases and V by 0 bases; bases with no gene match: 4. Germline V CDR1 and CDR2: SGHRS, YFSETQ. The CDR3 runs to 15 residues. The CDR3, as DNA: TGCGCCAGCAGCTTGGATGGCAGGGGGCACACTGAAGCTTTCTTT. This encodes CASSLDGRGHTEAFF.

The chain has TRBV28 and TRBJ2-7; D uncertain. The CDR3 is 11 residues long. CDR1 MDHEN and CDR2 SYDVKM come from the germline V gene. Deletions cut 6 bases from V and 6 bases from J, with 9 bases between. CDR3 sequence: CASSSGVEQYF. The DNA of the CDR3 is TGTGCCAGCAGCTCTGGAGTCGAGCAGTACTTC.

In this sample, this clone turned up once. This chain uses TRBV7-2 with TRBJ2-4; 16 nucleotides line up with TRBD2. CDR1 is SGHTA and CDR2 is FQGNSA in the germline V gene. This CDR3 is built from 17 residues. V shed 5 bases and J 6 bases; nucleotides not matched to a gene: 7. The CDR3 nucleotides read TGTGCCAGCAGCCCGGGACTAGCGGGAGGGCCGATAAACATTCAGTACTTC. As protein: CASSPGLAGGPINIQYF.

J is TRBJ2-3 and V is TRBV6-4, with 7 bases that match TRBD2. The CDR3 totals 15 residues. The J segment lost 6 bases and the V segment lost 2 bases, leaving 8 bases of the junction unmatched. Germline lookup yields CDR1 MRHNA and CDR2 SNTAGT. This CDR3 reads CASSDAAGARDTQYF. The CDR3 nucleotides are TGTGCCAGCAGTGACGCGGCGGGAGCGCGGGATACGCAGTATTTT.